The 23 T cell receptor beta chains below were found in one sample sequenced in a study of cytomegalovirus exposure and HLA in healthy donors. PCR amplification relied on 60 Vbeta primers (plus 13 Jbeta primers). Sequencing was performed with immunoSEQ multiplex PCR; in TCRdb, only in-frame clones are kept and a portion is missing. The table has 150,000 to 200,000 clones, over 80% seen once. Material: PBMCs. The source is a man aged 35 to 55 in good health and CMV-seronegative.

J is TRBJ2-2 and V is TRBV6-4; no firm D call. In germline, CDR1 is MRHNA, CDR2 SNTAGT. With 6 bases removed from V and 8 bases from J, the gap between germline ends came to 16 bases. CDR3 length: 14 amino acids. CDR3 sequence: CASSVDFNRGELFF. In DNA, the CDR3 is TGTGCCAGCAGCGTAGACTTTAATCGGGGGGAGCTGTTTTTT.

The chain links TRBV7-9 to TRBJ2-1; 12 positions agree with TRBD2. Trimming cost V 4 bases and J 8 bases; bases outside gene matches: 6. The CDR3 length is 15 residues. Looked up from germline, CDR1 is SEHNR and CDR2 is FQNEAQ (reference sequence). CDR3 sequence (DNA): TGTGCCAGCAGCTCAGGACGGACTAGCGGGGATGAGCAGTTCTTC. Translating gives CASSSGRTSGDEQFF.

The V gene is TRBV29-1, the J gene TRBJ2-1; tentatively, D is TRBD2 (5 bases). CDR3 length equals 15 residues. The ends were cut back, 3 bases at V and 6 bases at J, with 18 bases in the middle. CDR1 and CDR2 (germline): SQVTM, ANQGSEA. The CDR3 loop is CSVDWRKEVGNEQFF. As DNA, the CDR3 is TGCAGCGTTGACTGGCGGAAGGAGGTTGGCAATGAGCAGTTCTTC.

This clone was seen a single time. CDR3 loop: CASSSTGAGNTIYF. CDR3 in DNA: TGTGCCAGCAGTTCGACAGGGGCCGGAAACACCATATATTTT. V is TRBV11-2 and J is TRBJ1-3; 8 bases map to TRBD1. Per the germline V gene, CDR1 is SGHAT and CDR2 is FQNNGV. This CDR3 contains 14 residues. Trimming cost V 6 bases and J 4 bases; bases outside gene matches: 5.

The chain joins TRBV5-1 to TRBJ1-2; D unresolved. The germline V and J ends were trimmed by 0 bases and 6 bases, with 9 bases remaining between them. The germline CDR1 and CDR2 sequences are SGHRS and YFSETQ. There are 13 residues in the CDR3. CDR3 amino acids: CASSLGSGDGYTF. Here the CDR3 DNA reads TGCGCCAGCAGCTTGGGATCCGGTGATGGCTACACCTTC.

This clone was seen only once. The chain recombines TRBV30 with TRBJ2-5, with D tentatively TRBD1 (6 bases). The germline CDR1 and CDR2 sequences are GTSNPN and SVGIG (reference sequence). The length of the CDR3 is 13 residues. V gave up 4 bases and J gave up 3 bases, with 12 bases separating them. CDR3 coding DNA: TGTGCCTGGAACTTACAGGGAGAAGAGACCCAGTACTTC. Amino acids: CAWNLQGEETQYF.

The genes are TRBV9 and TRBJ2-1, with TRBD2 matching 14 bases. The trim removed 0 bases at V and 5 bases at J, leaving 1 base unmatched. Germline CDR1 and CDR2: SGDLS and YYNGEE. The CDR3 is 16 residues long. CDR3: CASSVGGLAGDNEQFF. DNA of the CDR3: TGTGCCAGCAGCGTAGGGGGACTAGCGGGAGACAATGAGCAGTTCTTC. Full variable domain (outside the CDR3, taken from reference TRBV9 and TRBJ2-1): DSGVTQTPKHLITATGQRVTLRCSPRSGDLSVYWYQQSLDQGLQFLIQYYNGEERAKGNILERFSAQQFPDLHSELNLSSLELGDSALYFCASSVGGLAGDNEQFFGPGTRLTVL.

The gene calls are TRBV20-1 and TRBJ1-1, with TRBD1 identical over 9 bases. This CDR3 is 11 amino acids long. The germline V gene encodes CDR1 DFQATT and CDR2 SNEGSKA (reference sequence). The CDR3 DNA reads TGCAAGATGGACAGGGGCACTGAAGCTTTCTTT. Protein sequence: CKMDRGTEAFF.

The chain recombines TRBV7-9 with TRBJ1-3; 9 bases are a match to TRBD1. The CDR3 has 17 residues. Germline loops: CDR1 SEHNR, CDR2 FQNEAQ (reference sequence). J gave up 4 bases and V 5 bases, and 12 bases lay outside the gene matches. Here the CDR3 DNA reads TGTGCCAGCAGCCAAGGACAGGGGACCGGTCCCGGAAACACCATATATTTT. Translation gives CASSQGQGTGPGNTIYF.

V gene TRBV4-2 combines with J gene TRBJ2-2, with 8 bases fitting TRBD1. The CDR3 spans 17 residues. After removal of 4 bases from V and 5 bases from J, the junction contained 12 bases not matched to a gene. The germline gives CDR1 LGHNA, CDR2 YNFKEQ. CDR3 in amino acids: CASSLDPQGAGTGELFF. The CDR3 DNA follows: TGTGCCAGCAGCCTCGATCCCCAGGGGGCAGGGACCGGGGAGCTGTTTTTT.

The genes are TRBV16 and TRBJ2-1; a weak D match, TRBD2 (5 bases). V was cut by 3 bases and J by 4 bases, with 10 bases left in between. Germline V gene data show CDR1 as KGHSY and CDR2 as FQNENV. The CDR3 totals 14 residues. The CDR3 coding sequence is TGTGCCAGCAGCCATTACGGGATTTACAATGAGCAGTTCTTC. This sequence encodes CASSHYGIYNEQFF. The complete variable domain, with remaining parts taken from reference TRBV16 and TRBJ2-1, reads GEEVAQTPKHLVRGEGQKAKLYCAPIKGHSYVFWYQQVLKNEFKFLISFQNENVFDETGMPKERFSAKCLPNSPCSLEIQATKLEDSAVYFCASSHYGIYNEQFFGPGTRLTVL.

The chain is built from TRBV2 and TRBJ1-2; the match to TRBD1 covers 7 bases. With 6 bases clipped from V and 4 bases from J, the junction kept 8 bases outside the gene matches. CDR3 length equals 14 residues. Per the germline V gene, CDR1 is SNHLY and CDR2 is FYNNEI. The CDR3 here is CASRRQGESYGYTF. The CDR3 nucleotides are TGTGCCAGCAGGAGACAGGGTGAAAGCTATGGCTACACCTTC.

The CDR3 region is CASSLPGGQTQYF. DNA of the CDR3: TGTGCCAGCAGCCTCCCAGGGGGGCAGACCCAGTACTTC. The J gene is TRBJ2-5, the V gene TRBV6-5; tentative D call: TRBD1 (7 bases). The CDR3 extends over 13 amino acids. CDR1 is MNHEY, CDR2 SVGAGI, per germline. Deletions cut 6 bases from V and 6 bases from J, with 14 bases between.

The chain carries TRBV19 and TRBJ1-2; D possibly corresponds to TRBD1 (6 bases). Trimming stripped 0 bases from V and 4 bases from J, with 21 bases between. CDR1 and CDR2 from the germline V gene are LNHDA and SQIVND (reference sequence). The CDR3 has 18 residues. Written as DNA, the CDR3 is TGTGCCAGTAGTATAGATCAAACAAAGACAGGACCAGCCTATGGCTACACCTTC. Its protein product is CASSIDQTKTGPAYGYTF. Full variable domain (rest looked up from reference TRBV19 and TRBJ1-2): DGGITQSPKYLFRKEGQNVTLSCEQNLNHDAMYWYRQDPGQGLRLIYYSQIVNDFQKGDIAEGYSVSREKKESFPLTVTSAQKNPTAFYLCASSIDQTKTGPAYGYTFGSGTRLTVV.

This clone was seen once. This rearrangement joins TRBV23-1 to TRBJ1-3; 9 bases are shared with TRBD1. TRBV23-1 is flagged as an ORF with uncertain function. J lost 4 bases, V lost 2 bases, and 12 bases had no gene match. The CDR3 runs to 18 residues. The chain's CDR3 is CASSQLMNRGRSGNTIYF. The CDR3 DNA reads as TGCGCCAGCAGTCAACTGATGAACAGGGGGCGATCCGGAAACACCATATATTTT.

This chain links TRBV30 with TRBJ2-4; 8 bases agree with TRBD2. The V and J ends lost 3 bases and 9 bases, in that order; junction bases with no gene match: 13. Per germline, CDR1 GTSNPN and CDR2 SVGIG (reference sequence). This CDR3 region has 15 residues. CDR3 residues: CAWRPLAALEGIQYF. The CDR3 DNA reads TGTGCCTGGAGGCCACTAGCGGCCCTAGAGGGCATTCAGTACTTC.

This chain links TRBV5-8 with TRBJ2-7; the D gene is possibly TRBD2 (7 bases). Trimming removed 0 bases at V and 8 bases at J, with 15 bases between. There are 14 residues in the CDR3. Germline lookup yields CDR1 SGHTS and CDR2 YDEGEE. The CDR3 is CASSLVSGGPQQYF. DNA of the CDR3: TGTGCCAGCAGCTTGGTGTCGGGGGGCCCCCAGCAGTACTTC.

For this clone: Germline is not matched at one junction end, which may reflect a read error. CDR3 nucleotides: TGCGCCAGCGGCCAAGACTGGAGCACCCTCCACTTT. Protein product: CASGQDWSTLHF. This chain links TRBV4-1 with TRBJ1-6, with no clear D. CDR1 is MGHRA and CDR2 is YSYEKL in the germline V gene. The CDR3 covers 12 residues.

The chain recombines TRBV6-6 with TRBJ1-3; 8 bases match TRBD1. Unmatched junction bases numbered 9, after V lost 11 bases and J lost 0 bases. This CDR3 comprises 15 residues. The V gene's germline CDR1 is MNHNY and CDR2 SVGAGI (reference sequence). In DNA, the CDR3 is TGTGCCTGCCTGAGTCAGGGGGCCTCTGGAAACACCATATATTTT. Translated: CACLSQGASGNTIYF.

CDR3 loop: CASSFGTGGFTDTQYF. DNA for the CDR3: TGTGCCAGCAGTTTCGGTACAGGGGGCTTCACAGATACGCAGTATTTT. The chain combines TRBV27 with TRBJ2-3; 9 bases align to TRBD1. The CDR3 contains 16 residues. CDR1 and CDR2 (germline): MNHEY, SMNVEV (reference sequence). Trimming took 3 bases from V and 2 from J; bases not matched to a gene: 6.

The CDR3 coding sequence is TGTGCCAGCAGCCGACCCCCGGGGGTCCCATGGCAGTACTTC. Its protein product is CASSRPPGVPWQYF. The chain couples TRBV28 to TRBJ2-7; D possibly corresponds to TRBD2 (6 bases). Germline V gene lookup returns CDR1 MDHEN and CDR2 SYDVKM. Trimming left V 6 bases short and J 9 bases short, with 21 bases between. This CDR3 comprises 14 residues. The variable domain in full, completed from reference TRBV28 and TRBJ2-7, reads DVKVTQSSRYLVKRTGEKVFLECVQDMDHENMFWYRQDPGLGLRLIYFSYDVKMKEKGDIPEGYSVSREKKERFSLILESASTNQTSMYLCASSRPPGVPWQYFGPGTRLTVT.

The rearrangement uses TRBV28 and TRBJ2-7; 7 nucleotides align to TRBD2. CDR1 is MDHEN, CDR2 SYDVKM, per germline. The length of the CDR3 is 16 residues. V shed 1 base and J 2 bases; nucleotides not matched to a gene: 8. Here the CDR3 DNA reads TGTGCCAGCAGTTTATTAGTAGCGGGCCAGACCTACGAGCAGTACTTC. Amino acid sequence: CASSLLVAGQTYEQYF.

The rearrangement links TRBV11-3 to TRBJ2-7, with a weak D call TRBD2 (5 bases). Germline V gives CDR1 SGHNT, CDR2 YENEEA. This CDR3 has 14 residues. Trimming stripped 5 bases from V and 3 bases from J, with 14 bases between. CDR3 DNA sequence: TGTGCCAGCAGCCACCCGTGGGGAGACTACGAGCAGTACTTC. Translating it yields CASSHPWGDYEQYF.